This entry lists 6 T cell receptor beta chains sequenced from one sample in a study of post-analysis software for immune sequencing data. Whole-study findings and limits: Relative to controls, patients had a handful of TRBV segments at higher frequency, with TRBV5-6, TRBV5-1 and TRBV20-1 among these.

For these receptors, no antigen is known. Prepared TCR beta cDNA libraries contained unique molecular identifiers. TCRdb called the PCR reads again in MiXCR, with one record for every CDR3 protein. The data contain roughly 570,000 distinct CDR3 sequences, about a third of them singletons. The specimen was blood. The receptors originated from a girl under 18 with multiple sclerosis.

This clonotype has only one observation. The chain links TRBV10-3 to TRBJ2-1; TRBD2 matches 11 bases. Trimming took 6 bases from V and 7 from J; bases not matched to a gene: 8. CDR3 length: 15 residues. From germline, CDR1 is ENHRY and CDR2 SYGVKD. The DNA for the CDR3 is TGTGCCATCAGGGTTAGCGGGGGGGTCCAGAATGAGCAGTTCTTC. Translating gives CAIRVSGGVQNEQFF.

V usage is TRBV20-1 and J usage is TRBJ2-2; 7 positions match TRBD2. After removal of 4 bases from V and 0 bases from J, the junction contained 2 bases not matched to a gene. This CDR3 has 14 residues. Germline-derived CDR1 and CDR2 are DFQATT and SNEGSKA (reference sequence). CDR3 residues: CSAISGTNTGELFF. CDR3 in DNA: TGCAGTGCTATCAGCGGGACGAACACCGGGGAGCTGTTTTTT.

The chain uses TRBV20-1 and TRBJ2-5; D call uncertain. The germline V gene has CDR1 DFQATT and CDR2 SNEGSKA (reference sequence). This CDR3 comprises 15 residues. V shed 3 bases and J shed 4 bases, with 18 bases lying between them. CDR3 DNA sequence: TGCAGTGCTAGTTCTTACAGTGAGGAAGGAGAGACCCAGTACTTC. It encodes CSASSYSEEGETQYF.

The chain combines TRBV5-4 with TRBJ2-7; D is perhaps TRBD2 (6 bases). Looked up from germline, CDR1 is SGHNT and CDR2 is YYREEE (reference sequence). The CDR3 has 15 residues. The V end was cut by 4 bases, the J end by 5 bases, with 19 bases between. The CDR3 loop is CASSQGGWSIDEQYF. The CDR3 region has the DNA TGTGCCAGCAGCCAGGGAGGCTGGTCCATCGACGAGCAGTACTTC.

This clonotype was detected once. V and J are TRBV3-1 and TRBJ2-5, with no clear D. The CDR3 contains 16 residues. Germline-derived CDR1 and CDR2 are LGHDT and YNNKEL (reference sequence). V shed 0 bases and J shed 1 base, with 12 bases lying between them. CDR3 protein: CASSQDNRPIQETQYF. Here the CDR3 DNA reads TGTGCCAGCAGCCAAGACAACCGACCGATCCAAGAGACCCAGTACTTC.

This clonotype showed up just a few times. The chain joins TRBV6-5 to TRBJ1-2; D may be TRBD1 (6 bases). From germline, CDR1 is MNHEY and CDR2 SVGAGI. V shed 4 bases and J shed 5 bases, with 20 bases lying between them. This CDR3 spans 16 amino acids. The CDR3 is CASSSGGRDTLYGYTF. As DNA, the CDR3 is TGTGCCAGCAGTTCCGGGGGCCGGGACACGCTATATGGCTACACCTTC.